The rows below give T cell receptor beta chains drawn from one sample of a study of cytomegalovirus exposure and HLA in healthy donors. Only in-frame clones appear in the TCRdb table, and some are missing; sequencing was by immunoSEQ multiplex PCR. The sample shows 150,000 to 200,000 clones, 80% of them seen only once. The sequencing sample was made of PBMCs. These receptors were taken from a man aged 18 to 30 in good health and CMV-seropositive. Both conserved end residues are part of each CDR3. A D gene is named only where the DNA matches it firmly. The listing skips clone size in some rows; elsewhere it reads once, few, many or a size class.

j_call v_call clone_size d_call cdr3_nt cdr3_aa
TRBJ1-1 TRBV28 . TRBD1 TGTGCCAGCACAACGGACAGGGGGACTGAAGCTTTCTTT CASTTDRGTEAFF
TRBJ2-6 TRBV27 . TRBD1 TGTGCCAGCAGCCACCGTTCCGGGACAGGTCTCCTCTCTGGGGCCAACGTCCTGACTTTC CASSHRSGTGLLSGANVLTF
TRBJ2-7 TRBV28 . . TGTGCCAGCAGTTTCCGGGCCCTAGGGGTATACGAGCAGTACTTC CASSFRALGVYEQYF
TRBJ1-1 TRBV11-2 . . TGTGCCAGCAGCTTAACCGACACGCCGGGGGCTTTCTTT CASSLTDTPGAFF
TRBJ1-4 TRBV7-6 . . TGTGCCAGCAGCTACAGGGACCCGGAAAAACTGTTTTTT CASSYRDPEKLFF
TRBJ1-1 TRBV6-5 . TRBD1 TGTGCCAGCAGCCGACAGGGGCGGGAAGCTTTCTTT CASSRQGREAFF
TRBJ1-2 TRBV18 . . TGTGCCAGCTCACCCTTGACAGACACATATGGCTACACCTTC CASSPLTDTYGYTF
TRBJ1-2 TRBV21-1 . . TGTGCCAGCATCTCCAGGGGTGAAGGTTATGGCTACACCTTC CASISRGEGYGYTF
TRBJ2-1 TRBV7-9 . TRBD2 TGTGCCAGCAGCTTAGAACTAGCGGCCAATGAGCAGTTCTTC CASSLELAANEQFF
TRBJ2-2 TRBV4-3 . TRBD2 TGCGCCAGCAGCCAAGACCTAGCGGCGAACACCGGGGAGCTGTTTTTT CASSQDLAANTGELFF
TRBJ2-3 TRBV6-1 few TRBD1 TGTGCCAGCAGTGAACAGGGGGCTTCTTCAGATACGCAGTATTTT CASSEQGASSDTQYF
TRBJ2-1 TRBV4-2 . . TGTGCCAGCAGCCAAGATCAGAAGGGGTACAATGAGCAGTTCTTC CASSQDQKGYNEQFF
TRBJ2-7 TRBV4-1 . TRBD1 TGCGCCAGCGGACAGGGGGGGCAGTACTTC CASGQGGQYF
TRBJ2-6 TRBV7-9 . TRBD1 TGTGCCAGCAGCTTAGTAGACAGGGGGGCTGCTTGGGGGGCCAACGTCCTGACTTTC CASSLVDRGAAWGANVLTF
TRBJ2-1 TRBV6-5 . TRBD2 TGTGCCAGCAGCAAGAGATTGGGACTATTGCATGAGCAGTTCTTC CASSKRLGLLHEQFF
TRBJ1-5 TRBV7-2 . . TGTGCCAGTTCCCAGTGGAGTTATCAGCCCCAGCATTTT CASSQWSYQPQHF
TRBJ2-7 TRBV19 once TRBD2 TGTGCCAGTAGTAGGGGACTAGCGGGTACCTACGAGCAGTACTTC CASSRGLAGTYEQYF
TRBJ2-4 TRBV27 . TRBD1 TGTGCCAGCAGTTGGGGAGCAGGGGGCGGGAACATTCAGTACTTC CASSWGAGGGNIQYF
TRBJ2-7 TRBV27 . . TGTGCCAGCAGTCAGCGAGGAGGCTACGAGCAGTACTTC CASSQRGGYEQYF
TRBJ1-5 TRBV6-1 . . TGTGCCAGCAGTGATGCGGGGCCCCAGCATTTT CASSDAGPQHF
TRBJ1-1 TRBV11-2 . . TGTGCCAGCAGCTTAGACACAGCCCAAGCTTTCTTT CASSLDTAQAFF
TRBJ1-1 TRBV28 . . TGTGCCAGCAGTCCCTCCACCCCCGGTCACCTCACCTTT CASSPSTPGHLTF
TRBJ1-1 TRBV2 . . TGTGCCAGCAGTGAATCGGTGAACACTGAAGCTTTCTTT CASSESVNTEAFF
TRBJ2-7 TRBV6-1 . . TGTGCCAGCAGTTACAACTACGAGCAGTACTTC CASSYNYEQYF
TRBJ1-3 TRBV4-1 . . TGCGCCAGCAGCCAAGTTCAGGGGACCGTCTCTGGAAACACCATATATTTT CASSQVQGTVSGNTIYF
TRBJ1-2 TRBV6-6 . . TGTGCCGTAGGTCGGGGGGATAACTATGGCTACACCTTC CAVGRGDNYGYTF
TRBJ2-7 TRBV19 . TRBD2 TGTGCCAGTAGCCTAGTGGGGGGGAGCTCCTACGAGCAGTACTTC CASSLVGGSSYEQYF
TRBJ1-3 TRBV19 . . TGTGCCAGTAGGTCCCGCGGCTCTGGAAACACCATATATTTT CASRSRGSGNTIYF
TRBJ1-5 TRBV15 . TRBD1 TGTGCCACCAGCCGGGCGGGACAGGCAAATCAGCCCCAGCATTTT CATSRAGQANQPQHF
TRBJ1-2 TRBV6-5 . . TGTGCCAGCCGGGCAGGGACTAACTATGGCTACACCTTC CASRAGTNYGYTF
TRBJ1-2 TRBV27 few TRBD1 TGTGCCAGCAGTTTATATAAGGGACAGGCCTCCGGTGGCTACACCTTC CASSLYKGQASGGYTF
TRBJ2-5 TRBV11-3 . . TGTGCCACATTCAAGGAGGGGGCAGGGGAGACCCAGTACTTC CATFKEGAGETQYF
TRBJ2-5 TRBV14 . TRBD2 TGTGCCAGCAGCCAATGGAAAACCCTGGGGTCAGCGGGAGGGGGAGAAGAGACCCAGTACTTC CASSQWKTLGSAGGGEETQYF
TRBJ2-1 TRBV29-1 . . TGCAGCGTTGAAGTAAGGGGGGGCTTCTACAATGAGCAGTTCTTC CSVEVRGGFYNEQFF
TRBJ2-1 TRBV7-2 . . TGTGCCAGCAGCTTAGGTGGACTATTTAGGAGCAATGAGCAGTTCTTC CASSLGGLFRSNEQFF
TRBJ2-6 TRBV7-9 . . TGTGCCAGCAGCTTAGTAGGGGCTGGGGCCAACGTCCTGACTTTC CASSLVGAGANVLTF
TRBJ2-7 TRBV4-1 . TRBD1 TGCGCCAGCAGCCCCCGGGACAGGGGGCCCTACGAGCAGTACTTC CASSPRDRGPYEQYF
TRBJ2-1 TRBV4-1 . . TGCGCCAGCAGCCCAAGGGGTGGGGGGGCTGTGAGTAATGAGCAGTTCTTC CASSPRGGGAVSNEQFF
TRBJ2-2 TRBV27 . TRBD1 TGTGCCAGCAGTTCGACAGGGGTAGTCGTTACGAACACCGGGGAGCTGTTTTTT CASSSTGVVVTNTGELFF
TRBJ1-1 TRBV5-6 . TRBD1 TGTGCCAGCAGCTTGGTAGGACAGGGTTTGAACACTGAAGCTTTCTTT CASSLVGQGLNTEAFF
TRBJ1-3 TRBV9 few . TGTGCCAGGCGGGCGGCTAGGGACACCATATATTTT CARRAARDTIYF
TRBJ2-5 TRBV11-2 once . TGTGCCAGCAGCTTAGATCGGAGCCGGGGAGAGACCCAGTACTTC CASSLDRSRGETQYF
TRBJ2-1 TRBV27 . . TGTGCCAGCAGTTCCCCTAAACAGACGGGGAATGAGCAGTTCTTC CASSSPKQTGNEQFF
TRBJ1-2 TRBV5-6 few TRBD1 TGTGCCAGCAGCTCCGGGACAGAGGGAGTCTATGGCTACACCTTC CASSSGTEGVYGYTF
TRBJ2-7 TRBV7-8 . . TGTGCCAGCAGCTCATACAGGACCTCCTACGAGCAGTACTTC CASSSYRTSYEQYF
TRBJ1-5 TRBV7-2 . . TGTGCCAGCAGCTTCAGGGAGGGCAATCAGCCCCAGCATTTT CASSFREGNQPQHF
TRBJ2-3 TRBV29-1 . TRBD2 TGCAGCGTTGTTAACCCAGCGGGACTCAAAGCAGATACGCAGTATTTT CSVVNPAGLKADTQYF